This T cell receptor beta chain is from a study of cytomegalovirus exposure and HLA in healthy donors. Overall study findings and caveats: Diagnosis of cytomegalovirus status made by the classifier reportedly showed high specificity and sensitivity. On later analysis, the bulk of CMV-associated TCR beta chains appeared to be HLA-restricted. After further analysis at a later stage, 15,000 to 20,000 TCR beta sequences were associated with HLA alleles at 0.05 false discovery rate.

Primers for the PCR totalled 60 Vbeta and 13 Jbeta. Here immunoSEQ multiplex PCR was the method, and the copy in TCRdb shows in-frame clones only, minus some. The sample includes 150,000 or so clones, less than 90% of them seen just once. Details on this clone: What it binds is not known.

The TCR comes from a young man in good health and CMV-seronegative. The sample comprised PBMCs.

The CDR3 DNA follows: TGTGCCAGCAGTTTAGAGCCGTTGAGCACTGAAGCTTTCTTT. Protein product: CASSLEPLSTEAFF. V usage is TRBV27 and J usage is TRBJ1-1; D unresolved. This CDR3 contains 14 residues. Between the trimmed V and J ends, which lost 2 bases and 4 bases, there was a span of 11 bases. Germline CDR1 and CDR2: MNHEY and SMNVEV (reference sequence).